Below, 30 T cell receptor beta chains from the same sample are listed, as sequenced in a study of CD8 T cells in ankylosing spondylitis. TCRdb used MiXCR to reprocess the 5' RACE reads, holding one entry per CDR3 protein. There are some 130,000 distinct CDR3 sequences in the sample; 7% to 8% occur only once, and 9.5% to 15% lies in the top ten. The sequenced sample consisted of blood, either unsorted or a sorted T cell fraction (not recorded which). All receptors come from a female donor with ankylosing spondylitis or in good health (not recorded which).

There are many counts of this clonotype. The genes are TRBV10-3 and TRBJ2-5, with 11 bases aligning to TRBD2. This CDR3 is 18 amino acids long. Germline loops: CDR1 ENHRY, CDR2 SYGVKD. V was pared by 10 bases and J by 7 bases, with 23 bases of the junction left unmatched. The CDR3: CATTSTPLGLAAPGTQYF. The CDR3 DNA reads TGTGCCACCACCTCAACCCCTCTGGGACTAGCGGCCCCCGGGACCCAGTACTTC.

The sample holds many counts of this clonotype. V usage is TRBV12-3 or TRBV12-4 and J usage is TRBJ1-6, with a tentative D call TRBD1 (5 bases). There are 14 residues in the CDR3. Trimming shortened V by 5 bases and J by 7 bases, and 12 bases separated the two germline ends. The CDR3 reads CASSRDLQNSPLHF. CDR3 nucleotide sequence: TGTGCCAGCAGTCGGGACCTACAGAATTCACCCCTCCACTTT.

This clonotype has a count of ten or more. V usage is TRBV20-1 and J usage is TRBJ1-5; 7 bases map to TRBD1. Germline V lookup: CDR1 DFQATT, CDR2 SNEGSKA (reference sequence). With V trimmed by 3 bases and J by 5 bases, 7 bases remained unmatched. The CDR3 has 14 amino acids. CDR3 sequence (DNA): TGCAGTGCTAGGGGGGACAGAGGGGATCAGCCCCAGCATTTT. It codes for CSARGDRGDQPQHF.

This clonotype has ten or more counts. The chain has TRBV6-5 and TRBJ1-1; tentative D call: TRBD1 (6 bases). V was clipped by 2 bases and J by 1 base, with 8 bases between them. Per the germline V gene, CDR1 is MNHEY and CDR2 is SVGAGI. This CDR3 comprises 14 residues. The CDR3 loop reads CASSYAGANTEAFF. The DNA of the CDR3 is TGTGCCAGCAGTTACGCAGGGGCGAACACTGAAGCTTTCTTT.

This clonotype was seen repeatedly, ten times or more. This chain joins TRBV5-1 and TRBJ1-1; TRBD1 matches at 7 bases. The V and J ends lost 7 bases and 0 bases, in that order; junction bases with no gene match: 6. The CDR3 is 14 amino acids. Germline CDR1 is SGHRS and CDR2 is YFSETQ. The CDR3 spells CASSTGTVNTEAFF. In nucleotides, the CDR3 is TGCGCCAGCTCGACAGGGACGGTGAACACTGAAGCTTTCTTT.

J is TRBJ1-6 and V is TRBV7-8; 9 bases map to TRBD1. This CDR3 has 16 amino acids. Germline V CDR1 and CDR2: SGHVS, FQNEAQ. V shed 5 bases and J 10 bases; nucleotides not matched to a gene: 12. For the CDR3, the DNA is TGTGCCAGCAGCCGTCCCGGGACAGGGTTCGAATCACCCCTCCACTTT. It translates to CASSRPGTGFESPLHF.

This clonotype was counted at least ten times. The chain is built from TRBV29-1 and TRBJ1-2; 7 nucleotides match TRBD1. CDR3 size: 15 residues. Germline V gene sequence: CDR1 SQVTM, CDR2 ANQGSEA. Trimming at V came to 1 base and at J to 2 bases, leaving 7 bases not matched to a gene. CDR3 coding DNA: TGCAGCGTTGAAGCTGTAGGGGGCGCGAACTATGGCTACACCTTC. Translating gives CSVEAVGGANYGYTF.

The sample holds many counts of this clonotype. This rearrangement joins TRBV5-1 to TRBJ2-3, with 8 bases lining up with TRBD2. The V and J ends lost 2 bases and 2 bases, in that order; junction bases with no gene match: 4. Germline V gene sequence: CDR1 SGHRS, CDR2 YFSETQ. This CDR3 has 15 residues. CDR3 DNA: TGCGCCAGCAGCTTTAGCGGGGCCAACACAGATACGCAGTATTTT. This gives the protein CASSFSGANTDTQYF.

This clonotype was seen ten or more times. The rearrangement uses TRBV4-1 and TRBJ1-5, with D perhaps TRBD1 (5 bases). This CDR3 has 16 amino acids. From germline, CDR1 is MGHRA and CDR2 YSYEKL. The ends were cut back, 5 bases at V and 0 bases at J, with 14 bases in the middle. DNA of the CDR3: TGCGCCAGCAGCTCCCGGGACGGTAATAGCAATCAGCCCCAGCATTTT. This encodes CASSSRDGNSNQPQHF.

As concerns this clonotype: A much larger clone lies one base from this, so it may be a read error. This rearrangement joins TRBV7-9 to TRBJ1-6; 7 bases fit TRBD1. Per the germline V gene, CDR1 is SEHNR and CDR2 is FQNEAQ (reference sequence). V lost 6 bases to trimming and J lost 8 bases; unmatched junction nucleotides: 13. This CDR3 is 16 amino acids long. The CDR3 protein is CASSPTGTVHDSPLHF. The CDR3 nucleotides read TGTGCCAGCAGTCCTACCGGGACAGTACATGATTCACCCCTCCACTTT. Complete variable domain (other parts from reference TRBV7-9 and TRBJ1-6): DTGVSQNPRHKITKRGQNVTFRCDPISEHNRLYWYRQTLGQGPEFLTYFQNEAQLEKSRLLSDRFSAERPKGSFSTLEIQRTEQGDSAMYLCASSPTGTVHDSPLHFGNGTRLTVT.

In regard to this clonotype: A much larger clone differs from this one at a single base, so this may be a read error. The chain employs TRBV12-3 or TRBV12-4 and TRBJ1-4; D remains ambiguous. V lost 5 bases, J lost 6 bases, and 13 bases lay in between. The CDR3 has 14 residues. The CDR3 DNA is TGTGCCAGCAGTGCTTCGGATGGGGATGAAAAACTGTTTTTT. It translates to CASSASDGDEKLFF.

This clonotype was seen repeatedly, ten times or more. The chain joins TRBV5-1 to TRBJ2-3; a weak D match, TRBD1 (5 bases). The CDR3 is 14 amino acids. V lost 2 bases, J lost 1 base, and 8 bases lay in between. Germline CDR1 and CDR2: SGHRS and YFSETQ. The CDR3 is CASSFDSRTDTQYF. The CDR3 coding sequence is TGCGCCAGCAGCTTTGACAGTCGCACAGATACGCAGTATTTT. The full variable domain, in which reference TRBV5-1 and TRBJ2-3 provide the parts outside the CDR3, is KAGVTQTPRYLIKTRGQQVTLSCSPISGHRSVSWYQQTPGQGLQFLFEYFSETQRNKGNFPGRFSGRQFSNSRSEMNVSTLELGDSALYLCASSFDSRTDTQYFGPGTRLTVL.

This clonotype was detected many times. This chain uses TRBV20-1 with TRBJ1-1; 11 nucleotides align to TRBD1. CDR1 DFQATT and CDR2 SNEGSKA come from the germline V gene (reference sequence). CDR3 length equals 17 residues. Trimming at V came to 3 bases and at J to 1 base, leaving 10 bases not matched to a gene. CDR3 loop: CSASDPGTGGWNTEAFF. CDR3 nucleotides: TGCAGTGCTAGTGACCCCGGGACAGGGGGTTGGAACACTGAAGCTTTCTTT.

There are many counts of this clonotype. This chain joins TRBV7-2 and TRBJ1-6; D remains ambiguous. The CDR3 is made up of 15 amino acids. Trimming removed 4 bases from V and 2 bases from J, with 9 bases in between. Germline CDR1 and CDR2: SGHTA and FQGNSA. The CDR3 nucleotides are TGTGCCAGCAGCTCACACGGACCCTATAATTCACCCCTCCACTTT. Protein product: CASSSHGPYNSPLHF.

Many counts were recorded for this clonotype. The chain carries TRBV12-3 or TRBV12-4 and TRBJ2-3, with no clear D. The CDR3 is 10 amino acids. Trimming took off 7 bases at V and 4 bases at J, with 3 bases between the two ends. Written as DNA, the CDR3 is TGTGCCAGCAAGTCAGATACGCAGTATTTT. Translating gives CASKSDTQYF.

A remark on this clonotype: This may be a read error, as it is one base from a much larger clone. This CDR3 is CASIAIVRLARTYEQYF. For the CDR3, the DNA is TGTGCCAGCATCGCGATCGTGAGACTAGCGAGAACCTACGAGCAGTACTTC. The rearrangement uses TRBV7-8 and TRBJ2-7; 8 nucleotides align to TRBD2. CDR3 length: 17 residues. V gave up 7 bases and J gave up 2 bases; unmatched junction bases: 16. Germline CDR1 and CDR2: SGHVS and FQNEAQ.

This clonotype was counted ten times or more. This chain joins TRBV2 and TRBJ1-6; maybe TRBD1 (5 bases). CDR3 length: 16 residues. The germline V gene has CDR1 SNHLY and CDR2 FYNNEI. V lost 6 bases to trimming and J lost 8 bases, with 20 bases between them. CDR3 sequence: CASRHSGGLSDSPLHF. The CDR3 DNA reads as TGTGCCAGCAGACATTCGGGGGGTCTGTCTGATTCACCCCTCCACTTT.

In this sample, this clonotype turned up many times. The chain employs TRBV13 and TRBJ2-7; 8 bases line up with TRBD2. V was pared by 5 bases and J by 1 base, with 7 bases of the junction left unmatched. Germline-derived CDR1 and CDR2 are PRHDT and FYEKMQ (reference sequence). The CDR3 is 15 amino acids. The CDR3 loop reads CASSRGGVSSYEQYF. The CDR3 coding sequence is TGTGCCAGCAGCCGGGGGGGAGTCAGTTCCTACGAGCAGTACTTC.

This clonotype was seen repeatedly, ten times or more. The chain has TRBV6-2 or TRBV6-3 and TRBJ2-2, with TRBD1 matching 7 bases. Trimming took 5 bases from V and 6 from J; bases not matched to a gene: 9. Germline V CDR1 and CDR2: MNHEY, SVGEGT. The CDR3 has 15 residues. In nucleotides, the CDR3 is TGTGCCAGCAGTCCTCCGACAGGGACGGCCGGGGAGCTGTTTTTT. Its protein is CASSPPTGTAGELFF.

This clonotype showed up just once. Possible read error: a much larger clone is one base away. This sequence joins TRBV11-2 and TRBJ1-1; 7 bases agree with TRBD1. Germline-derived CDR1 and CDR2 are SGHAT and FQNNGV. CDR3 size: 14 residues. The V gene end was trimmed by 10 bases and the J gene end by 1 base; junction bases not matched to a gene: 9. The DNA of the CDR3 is TGTGCCAACAGGGATGACAGGGCGAACACTGAAGCTTTCTTT. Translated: CANRDDRANTEAFF.

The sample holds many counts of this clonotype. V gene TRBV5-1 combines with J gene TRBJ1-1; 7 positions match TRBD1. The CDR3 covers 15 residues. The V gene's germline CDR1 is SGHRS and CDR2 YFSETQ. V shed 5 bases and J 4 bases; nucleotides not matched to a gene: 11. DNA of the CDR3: TGCGCCAGCAGTGGAGAACAGGGGACCTCCACTGAAGCTTTCTTT. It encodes CASSGEQGTSTEAFF.

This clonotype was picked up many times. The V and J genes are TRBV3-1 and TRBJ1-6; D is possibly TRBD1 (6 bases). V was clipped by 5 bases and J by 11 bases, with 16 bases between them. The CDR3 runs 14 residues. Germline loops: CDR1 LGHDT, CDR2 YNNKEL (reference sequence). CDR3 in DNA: TGTGCCAGCAGCAACCGGGACAAAAACACACCCCTCCACTTT. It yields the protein CASSNRDKNTPLHF.

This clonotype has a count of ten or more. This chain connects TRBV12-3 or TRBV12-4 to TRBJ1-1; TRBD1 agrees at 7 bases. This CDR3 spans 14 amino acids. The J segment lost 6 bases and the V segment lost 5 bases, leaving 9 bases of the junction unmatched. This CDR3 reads CASSPDRARPEAFF. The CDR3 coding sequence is TGTGCCAGCAGTCCCGACAGGGCGAGACCTGAAGCTTTCTTT.

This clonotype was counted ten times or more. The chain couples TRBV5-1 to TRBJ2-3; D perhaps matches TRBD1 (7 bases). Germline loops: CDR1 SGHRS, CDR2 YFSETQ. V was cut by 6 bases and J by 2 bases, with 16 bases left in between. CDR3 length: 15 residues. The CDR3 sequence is CASTTQGGNTDTQYF. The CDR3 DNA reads TGCGCCAGCACCACTCAGGGGGGTAACACAGATACGCAGTATTTT.

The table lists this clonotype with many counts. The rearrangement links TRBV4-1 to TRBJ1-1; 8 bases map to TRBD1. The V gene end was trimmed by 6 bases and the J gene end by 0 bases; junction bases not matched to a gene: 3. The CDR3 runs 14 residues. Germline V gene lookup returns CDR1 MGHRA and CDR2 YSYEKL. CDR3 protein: CASRRQGLNTEAFF. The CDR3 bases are TGCGCCAGCAGACGACAGGGGCTGAACACTGAAGCTTTCTTT.

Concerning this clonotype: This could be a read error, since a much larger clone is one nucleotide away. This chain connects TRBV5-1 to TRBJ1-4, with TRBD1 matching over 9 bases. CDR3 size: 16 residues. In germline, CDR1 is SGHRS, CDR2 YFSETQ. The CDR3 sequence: CTSRPGQGATNEKLFF. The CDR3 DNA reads TGCACCAGCAGGCCGGGACAGGGAGCAACTAATGAAAAACTGTTTTTT.

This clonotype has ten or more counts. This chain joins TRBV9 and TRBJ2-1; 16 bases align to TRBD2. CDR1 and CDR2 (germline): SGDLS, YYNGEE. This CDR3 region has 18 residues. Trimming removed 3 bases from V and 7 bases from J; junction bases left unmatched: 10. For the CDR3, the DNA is TGTGCCAGCAGCGCTCCGGGACTAGCGGGGGGGCCTATGAATGAGCAGTTCTTC. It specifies CASSAPGLAGGPMNEQFF.

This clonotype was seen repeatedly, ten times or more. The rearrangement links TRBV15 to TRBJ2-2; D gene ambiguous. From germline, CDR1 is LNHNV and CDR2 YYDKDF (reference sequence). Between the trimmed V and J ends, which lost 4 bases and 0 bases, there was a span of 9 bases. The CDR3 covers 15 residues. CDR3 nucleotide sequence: TGTGCCACCAGCACTGGCATAGCGAACACCGGGGAGCTGTTTTTT. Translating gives CATSTGIANTGELFF.

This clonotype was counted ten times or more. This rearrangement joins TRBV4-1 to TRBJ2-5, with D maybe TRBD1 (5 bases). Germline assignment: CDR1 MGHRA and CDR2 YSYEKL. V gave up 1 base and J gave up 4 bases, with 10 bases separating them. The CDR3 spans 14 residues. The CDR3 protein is CASSQGGGVETQYF. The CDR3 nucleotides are TGCGCCAGCAGCCAAGGGGGCGGAGTAGAGACCCAGTACTTC.

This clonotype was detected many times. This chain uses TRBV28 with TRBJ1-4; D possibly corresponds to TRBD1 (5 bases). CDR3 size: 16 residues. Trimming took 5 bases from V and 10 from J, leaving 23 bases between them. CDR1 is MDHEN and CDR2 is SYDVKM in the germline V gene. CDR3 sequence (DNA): TGTGCCAGCAGTGGCCCGGATTCGGGACCAATGGGAAAACTGTTTTTT. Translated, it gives CASSGPDSGPMGKLFF. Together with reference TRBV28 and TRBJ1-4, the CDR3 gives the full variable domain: DVKVTQSSRYLVKRTGEKVFLECVQDMDHENMFWYRQDPGLGLRLIYFSYDVKMKEKGDIPEGYSVSREKKERFSLILESASTNQTSMYLCASSGPDSGPMGKLFFGSGTQLSVL.